Listed below are T cell receptor beta chains from one sample, sequenced in a study of T cells in Graves' hyperthyroidism and ophthalmopathy. TCRdb re-called the multiplex PCR reads with MiXCR, one entry per CDR3 protein. The sample has fewer than 450,000 distinct CDR3 sequences, about a sixth seen once. Sequencing used blood. The source of these receptors is a woman aged 25 to 39 with Graves' hyperthyroidism that later progressed to Graves' ophthalmopathy. Both conserved end residues are part of each CDR3. The D gene is left open where the match is weak. Some rows have no size entry. The others give once, few or many, or a class for an expanded clone.

>TRBJ1-4|TRBV28|15|TRBD1|many
CASSPPTGVIEKLFF
TGTGCCAGCAGTCCGCCGACAGGGGTGATTGAAAAACTGTTTTTT
>TRBJ1-2|TRBV6-2/TRBV6-3|14|.|.
CASSYLGGMNGYTF
TGTGCCAGCAGTTACTTAGGGGGAATGAATGGCTACACCTTC
>TRBJ2-1|TRBV27|15|TRBD2|many
CASSSLAGRVNEQFF
TGTGCCAGCAGTTCTCTAGCGGGGAGGGTCAATGAGCAGTTCTTC
>TRBJ1-6|TRBV3-1|14|TRBD1|many
CASSQQGEYSPLHF
TGTGCCAGCAGCCAACAGGGGGAGTATTCACCCCTCCACTTT
>TRBJ2-7|TRBV19|15|.|many
CASSHTADTSYEQYF
TGTGCCAGTAGTCACACGGCGGATACTTCCTACGAGCAGTACTTC
>TRBJ2-4|TRBV28|17|TRBD2|.
CASRVSRGLAGENIQYF
TGTGCCAGCAGAGTTTCCCGGGGACTAGCGGGAGAAAACATTCAGTACTTC
>TRBJ1-5|TRBV7-2|16|TRBD1|few
CASSLATGISNQPQHF
TGTGCCAGCAGCTTAGCGACAGGGATAAGCAATCAGCCCCAGCATTTT
>TRBJ2-7|TRBV12-3/TRBV12-4|13|.|many
CASSGGTPYEQYF
TGTGCCAGCAGTGGAGGGACACCCTACGAGCAGTACTTC
>TRBJ1-1|TRBV3-1|14|.|many
CASSQDYPGRLAFF
TGTGCCAGCAGCCAAGATTATCCAGGGAGGCTAGCTTTCTTT
>TRBJ2-1|TRBV3-1|15|TRBD2|few
CATAETAGGPSEQFF
TGTGCCACCGCCGAGACAGCGGGAGGCCCCAGTGAGCAGTTCTTC
>TRBJ1-5|TRBV28|17|TRBD1|many
CASSPLHSGTGDQPQHF
TGTGCCAGCAGTCCTCTCCATAGTGGGACAGGTGATCAGCCCCAGCATTTT
>TRBJ1-5|TRBV5-6|14|.|.
CASSLGGAAQPQHF
TGTGCCAGCAGCTTGGGAGGGGCCGCTCAGCCCCAGCATTTT
>TRBJ2-1|TRBV20-1|17|TRBD2|many
CSANPRLTSGSVNEQFF
TGCAGTGCTAACCCCCGATTGACTAGCGGGAGTGTAAATGAGCAGTTCTTC
>TRBJ1-2|TRBV19|13|.|many
CASSFAGHEGYTF
TGTGCCAGTAGTTTCGCAGGGCATGAAGGCTACACCTTC